Given below is one TCR beta chain in context. Its target is not known. The J segment lost 9 bases and the V segment lost 8 bases, leaving 10 bases of the junction unmatched. The CDR3 runs 15 residues. Germline CDR1 reads MNHEY; CDR2 reads SMNVEV (reference sequence). The sample belongs to a study of T cell responses to AZD1222 COVID-19 vaccine. The protocol was immunoSEQ multiplex PCR, while the TCRdb copy is restricted to in-frame clones and leaves out a portion. The profile shows approximately 150,000 clones, about 91% of them singletons. Findings of the study overall: Increased Spike-specific TCR breadth and depth were observed after two AZD1222 doses. White British donors predominated, females outnumbered males, and clonal diversity was possibly underestimated. Only five or six AZD1222 recipients were seropositive at baseline.

Sequenced here: peripheral blood, sampled 28 days after the second AZD1222 dose. The sequence was collected from an adult who received the AZD1222 COVID-19 vaccine. The chain employs TRBV27 and TRBJ2-1; 13 bases are a match to TRBD2. CDR3 in amino acids: CASGTGTSGASEQFF. The CDR3 nucleotides are TGTGCCAGCGGAACCGGGACTAGCGGGGCCAGTGAGCAGTTCTTC.